This TCR beta chain stems from a study of OX40 agonist ivuxolimab in advanced cancers. About the research overall: Each dose-escalation patient presented with hepatocellular carcinoma, melanoma, renal cell or head and neck cancer. It was permissible to have had prior anti-PD-1, anti-PD-L1 or anti-CTLA-4 therapy, and around 40% had some.

Measured with immunoSEQ multiplex PCR; TCRdb has only the in-frame clones, and not every one. The sample carries roughly 80,000 clones, around 93% recorded once. Study-wide points: At 0.1 to 3.0 mg/kg and by week 6, clonal expansion occurred in CD4+ and CD8+ blood T cells. CD4+ T cells averaged fewer expanded clones than CD8+ T cells.

Germline CDR1 and CDR2: MNHEY and SMNVEV (reference sequence). Trimming took off 4 bases at V and 2 bases at J, with 8 bases between the two ends. This CDR3 comprises 14 residues. Of note for this clone: Its antigen is not known. Other nucleotide sequences from this sample produce the same CDR3.

Sequences were derived from CD4+ or CD8+ T cells sorted from blood, sampled in a trial of the OX40 agonist ivuxolimab. The genes are TRBV27 and TRBJ1-4; D unclear. The TCR sequence derives from an adult with an advanced solid tumor such as melanoma, head and neck, liver or kidney cancer. The CDR3 spells CASSSSGTNEKLFF. The CDR3 DNA sequence: TGTGCCAGCAGTTCGTCCGGGACTAATGAAAAACTGTTTTTT.